This T cell receptor beta chain originates from a study of control samples from healthy donors and cancer patients. This table comes from immunoSEQ multiplex PCR, and its TCRdb copy is limited to in-frame clones, with some not included. The table includes over 150,000 clones, about 93% detected once. The TCR sequence derives from a young man in good health. Sequenced material: blood.

The CDR3 here is CASSSYSYNSPLHF. In nucleotides, the CDR3 is TGCGCCAGCAGCTCTTACAGCTATAATTCACCCCTCCACTTT. The rearrangement joins TRBV5-1 to TRBJ1-6; no reliable D call. Trimming cost V 3 bases and J 3 bases, with 7 bases left between them. The CDR3 is 14 residues long. Germline loops: CDR1 SGHRS, CDR2 YFSETQ.